This T cell receptor (beta chain) was observed in a study of T-cell reconstitution after alpha-beta-depleted transplantation in children. Study-level results: There were some patients whose high TCRbeta diversity at day 60 came from surviving recipient T cells and thymic progenitors. Expanded graft clones, several hundred of them, were reportedly the source of alpha-beta T cells about two months after transplant. One year post-transplant, T-cell counts and diversity were largely derived from T cells produced anew.

Ten or more counts support this clonotype. What it binds is not known. Researchers prepared the TCRbeta library using unique molecular identifiers, the study reports. Using its own MiXCR run on the PCR reads, TCRdb lists one record per CDR3 protein. Of fewer than 550,000 distinct CDR3 sequences in the sample, about an eighth were seen once. The CDR3 has 12 amino acids. Germline V gene data show CDR1 as MNHEY and CDR2 as SVGEGT. The V gene lost 5 bases and the J gene lost 3 bases, with 8 bases spanning the gap. The receptor's source is a female patient between 2 and 10 years old who had a stem cell transplant for aplastic anemia, so the T cells may come from the graft donor. The V call is TRBV6-2 or TRBV6-3, the J call TRBJ2-7, with TRBD1 as a possible D gene (5 bases). Sequencing was performed on PBMCs, mostly from graft donor cells, taken 180 days after TCRalphabeta/CD19-depleted stem cell transplant. CDR3 sequence: CASSRGLYEQYF. DNA of the CDR3: TGTGCCAGCAGTAGGGGTCTCTACGAGCAGTACTTC.